Listed below are T cell receptor beta chains from one sample, sequenced in a study of CD8 T cells in Susac syndrome. MiXCR, run by TCRdb on the immunoSEQ multiplex PCR reads, gives a single entry per CDR3 protein. The data contain 130,000 or so distinct CDR3 sequences, roughly 94% of them singletons. The source material was CD4+ T cells from PBMCs. All receptors derive from a human donor in good health. Each CDR3 is given with its conserved first and last residue. The order of the fields is CDR3 protein, V gene.

CDR3aa: CASTAGTRPTQYF
v_gene: TRBV5-6

CDR3aa: CASSIGEREAFF
v_gene: TRBV19

CDR3aa: CASSHQAGLRGELFF
v_gene: TRBV3-1

CDR3aa: CASSQGAQNQPQHF
v_gene: TRBV3-1

CDR3aa: CASSQRDRENEQYF
v_gene: TRBV18

CDR3aa: CATSDPGGSGANVLTF
v_gene: TRBV24-1

CDR3aa: CASSFWDKSYEQYF
v_gene: TRBV7-9

CDR3aa: CASSYSGDRGYEQYF
v_gene: TRBV6-5

CDR3aa: CATSGDLAGGRSEQFF
v_gene: TRBV15

CDR3aa: CASSIQTGGEKLFF
v_gene: TRBV7-6

CDR3aa: CASKQRPLSSYNEQFF
v_gene: TRBV3-1

CDR3aa: CASSSDRHSNQPQHF
v_gene: TRBV3-1

CDR3aa: CASSLGRRNTEAFF
v_gene: TRBV28

CDR3aa: CASRSMGDYTDTQYF
v_gene: TRBV19

CDR3aa: CASSYSLNYGYTF
v_gene: TRBV6-5

CDR3aa: CASSEETSSTQYF
v_gene: TRBV2

CDR3aa: CASSNGISYEQYF
v_gene: TRBV6-5

CDR3aa: CATSDGGRLQKPTTGELFF
v_gene: TRBV24-1

CDR3aa: CASTSTRIYNEQFF
v_gene: TRBV5-1

CDR3aa: CASSSHHEQYF
v_gene: TRBV7-2

CDR3aa: CASSFSGVEQYF
v_gene: TRBV5-1

CDR3aa: CASSQQGLAASNTGELFF
v_gene: TRBV18

CDR3aa: CAWTQDSEAFF
v_gene: TRBV30

CDR3aa: CASSLAVTSGYEQYF
v_gene: TRBV7-2

CDR3aa: CASSIRTDTQYF
v_gene: TRBV19

CDR3aa: CASSGQGEQFF
v_gene: TRBV18

CDR3aa: CASSPGQGNSPLHF
v_gene: TRBV3-1

CDR3aa: CASSLQSPGYLLYEQYF
v_gene: TRBV3-1

CDR3aa: CASDHGVNTGELFF
v_gene: TRBV12-3/TRBV12-4

CDR3aa: CASSRAGAYNEQFF
v_gene: TRBV3-1

CDR3aa: CASSFVDTSGYTF
v_gene: TRBV7-8

CDR3aa: CSARAGYSLKFNEQFF
v_gene: TRBV20-1

CDR3aa: CASSSAPVGEQYF
v_gene: TRBV5-1

CDR3aa: CASSSRTSSGNTIYF
v_gene: TRBV19

CDR3aa: CASRGTGMNTEAFF
v_gene: TRBV19

CDR3aa: CATREAPNTGELFF
v_gene: TRBV7-3

CDR3aa: CAWSSPGELFF
v_gene: TRBV30

CDR3aa: CASSQDIREAFF
v_gene: TRBV3-1

CDR3aa: CASSLRDSRQETQYF
v_gene: TRBV6-5

CDR3aa: CSAPGGGLAGPYNEQFF
v_gene: TRBV20-1

CDR3aa: CASRGSADTQYF
v_gene: TRBV7-2

CDR3aa: CASSEALRDRENF
v_gene: TRBV2